Presented here are 32 T cell receptor beta chains from one specimen sequenced in a study of cytomegalovirus exposure and HLA in healthy donors. The primer mix had 60 Vbeta and 13 Jbeta primers. Here immunoSEQ multiplex PCR was the method, and the copy in TCRdb shows in-frame clones only, minus some. Of roughly 45,000 clones in the sample, around 53% were seen once. What was sequenced was PBMCs. Receptors originate from a man in his 60s in good health and CMV-seronegative.

V usage is TRBV4-2 and J usage is TRBJ2-5, with TRBD1 identical over 11 bases. Germline lookup yields CDR1 LGHNA and CDR2 YNFKEQ. V lost 3 bases to trimming and J lost 4 bases; unmatched junction nucleotides: 10. The CDR3 is 17 residues long. In DNA, the CDR3 is TGTGCCAGCAGCCAGACCTGGGGGGGACAGGGGGGAGAGACCCAGTACTTC. Its translation: CASSQTWGGQGGETQYF.

The chain employs TRBV7-2 and TRBJ2-5; 8 positions agree with TRBD2. The V and J ends lost 2 bases and 6 bases, in that order; junction bases with no gene match: 14. From germline, CDR1 is SGHTA and CDR2 FQGNSA. The CDR3 length is 17 residues. The CDR3: CASSLNPGAGGLKTQYF. CDR3 nucleotides: TGTGCCAGCAGCTTAAATCCAGGGGCGGGAGGTTTGAAGACCCAGTACTTC. The full variable domain, rest sourced from reference TRBV7-2 and TRBJ2-5, is GAGVSQSPSNKVTEKGKDVELRCDPISGHTALYWYRQSLGQGLEFLIYFQGNSAPDKSGLPSDRFSAERTGGSVSTLTIQRTQQEDSAVYLCASSLNPGAGGLKTQYFGPGTRLLVL.

The V call is TRBV30, the J call TRBJ1-2; the match to TRBD1 covers 8 bases. V lost 5 bases and J lost 7; bases outside the gene matches: 12. Germline loops: CDR1 GTSNPN, CDR2 SVGIG (reference sequence). There are 14 residues in the CDR3. DNA of the CDR3: TGTGCCTGGTATCACAGGGGGACCAGGAGTGGCTACACCTTC. Translation gives CAWYHRGTRSGYTF.

The genes are TRBV6-5 and TRBJ2-7, with D tentatively TRBD2 (8 bases). This CDR3 has 14 residues. Germline V lookup: CDR1 MNHEY, CDR2 SVGAGI. V was trimmed by 7 bases and J by 7 bases, leaving 20 bases between them. DNA for the CDR3: TGTGCCAGCAAAAGTAAGGGGGCGGGAGGTGAGCAGTACTTC. The encoded protein is CASKSKGAGGEQYF.

V usage is TRBV30 and J usage is TRBJ1-4; 12 bases agree with TRBD1. The CDR3 covers 17 residues. Per germline, CDR1 GTSNPN and CDR2 SVGIG (reference sequence). V lost 2 bases and J lost 10; bases outside the gene matches: 14. In nucleotides, the CDR3 is TGTGCCTGGAGTAGGTGGGACAGGGGGCTCCAAATGAGAAAACTGTTTTTT. Translated, it gives CAWSRWDRGLQMRKLFF.

This chain joins TRBV29-1 and TRBJ2-1, with D possibly TRBD2 on 5 matching bases. The CDR3 has 17 residues. V gave up 5 bases and J gave up 1 base, with 21 bases separating them. The germline V gene encodes CDR1 SQVTM and CDR2 ANQGSEA. The CDR3 protein is CSVPLRPLGRSYNEQFF. CDR3 coding DNA: TGCAGCGTTCCTTTAAGGCCTCTGGGGAGATCCTACAATGAGCAGTTCTTC.

The table lists this clone with a few counts. The chain recombines TRBV19 with TRBJ2-3; 7 bases align to TRBD2. This CDR3 has 13 amino acids. V dropped 6 bases and J dropped 10; count of bases not matched to a gene: 10. CDR1 and CDR2 from the germline V gene are LNHDA and SQIVND (reference sequence). CDR3: CASREGSSGPQYF. CDR3 DNA: TGTGCCAGTAGAGAGGGGTCTAGCGGTCCGCAGTATTTT.

The gene calls are TRBV6-6 and TRBJ2-1; 7 bases match TRBD2. The CDR3 is 15 amino acids. J gave up 3 bases and V 3 bases, and 5 bases lay outside the gene matches. CDR1 is MNHNY, CDR2 SVGAGI, per germline (reference sequence). In nucleotides, the CDR3 is TGTGCCAGCAGTTATAATCCTAGCGGCTACAATGAGCAGTTCTTC. Amino acids: CASSYNPSGYNEQFF.

J is TRBJ2-7 and V is TRBV5-1; TRBD1 is a possible D gene (6 bases). The germline V and J ends were trimmed by 5 bases and 1 base, with 13 bases remaining between them. Germline V gene sequence: CDR1 SGHRS, CDR2 YFSETQ. The CDR3 sequence is 14 residues long. The CDR3 is CASSRDRSSYEQYF. In nucleotides, the CDR3 is TGCGCCAGCAGTCGAGACAGGTCTTCCTACGAGCAGTACTTC.

V is TRBV29-1 and J is TRBJ1-5; 9 bases are a match to TRBD1. The germline V gene has CDR1 SQVTM and CDR2 ANQGSEA. Trimming took 5 bases from V and 6 from J; bases not matched to a gene: 8. The CDR3 loop spans 14 amino acids. The CDR3 loop reads CSVMGQGDTQPQHF. The CDR3, as DNA: TGCAGCGTTATGGGACAGGGAGACACTCAGCCCCAGCATTTT.

The chain employs TRBV10-3 and TRBJ2-2; D possibly corresponds to TRBD1 (6 bases). CDR3 size: 15 residues. CDR1 and CDR2 (germline): ENHRY, SYGVKD. Trimming removed 3 bases at V and 5 bases at J, with 13 bases between. As DNA, the CDR3 is TGTGCCATCAGTGACCCGCAGGGGTGGACCGGGGAGCTGTTTTTT. Encoded protein: CAISDPQGWTGELFF.

This clone came up a few times. This CDR3 is also generated by other DNA sequences in the sample. The CDR3 is CASSLGQQNQPQHF. The CDR3 DNA follows: TGTGCCAGCAGCTTGGGCCAGCAAAATCAGCCCCAGCATTTT. J is TRBJ1-5 and V is TRBV7-9; no clear D. The germline gives CDR1 SEHNR, CDR2 FQNEAQ (reference sequence). V was trimmed by 3 bases and J by 4 bases, leaving 10 bases between them. This CDR3 contains 14 residues.

This clone was seen at least ten times. The chain is built from TRBV19 and TRBJ1-5; D is undetermined. V was clipped by 5 bases and J by 2 bases, with 10 bases between them. The germline V gene encodes CDR1 LNHDA and CDR2 SQIVND (reference sequence). This CDR3 spans 14 amino acids. Here the CDR3 DNA reads TGTGCCAGTAGTCAGAGGGATGGCAATCAGCCCCAGCATTTT. Its protein is CASSQRDGNQPQHF.

This clone was picked up a small number of times. The chain uses TRBV7-2 and TRBJ2-1; 10 bases fit TRBD2. The CDR3 totals 17 residues. The V gene's germline CDR1 is SGHTA and CDR2 FQGNSA. After removal of 5 bases from V and 8 bases from J, the junction contained 15 bases not matched to a gene. CDR3 sequence: CASSPSVGSGRRDEQFF. The CDR3 region has the DNA TGTGCCAGCAGCCCTTCTGTGGGTAGCGGGAGGAGGGATGAGCAGTTCTTC.

The V and J genes are TRBV18 and TRBJ1-5; tentative D call: TRBD1 (6 bases). V dropped 3 bases and J dropped 7 bases, with 10 bases sitting between them. The CDR3 spans 13 residues. The germline CDR1 and CDR2 sequences are KGHSH and LQKENI. CDR3 sequence: CASSPDRNQPQHF. The DNA of the CDR3 is TGTGCCAGCTCACCCGACAGGAACCAGCCCCAGCATTTT.

This clone was observed a few times. J is TRBJ2-5 and V is TRBV11-2, with 7 bases fitting TRBD2. V gave up 3 bases and J gave up 2 bases; unmatched junction bases: 0. Per the germline V gene, CDR1 is SGHAT and CDR2 is FQNNGV. The CDR3 is made up of 13 amino acids. CDR3 nucleotides: TGTGCCAGCAGCTTGGGAGGGCAAGAGACCCAGTACTTC. Its translation: CASSLGGQETQYF.

The chain uses TRBV2 and TRBJ2-1, with D uncertain. The V end lost 7 bases, the J end lost 9 bases, and 13 bases lay between the germline ends. There are 12 residues in the CDR3. Germline CDR1 and CDR2: SNHLY and FYNNEI. CDR3 loop: CASNFRAGEQFF. CDR3 bases: TGTGCCAGCAATTTTCGCGCTGGTGAGCAGTTCTTC. Combining the CDR3 with reference TRBV2 and TRBJ2-1 gives the whole variable domain EPEVTQTPSHQVTQMGQEVILRCVPISNHLYFYWYRQILGQKVEFLVSFYNNEISEKSEIFDDQFSVERPDGSNFTLKIRSTKLEDSAMYFCASNFRAGEQFFGPGTRLTVL.

The chain employs TRBV25-1 and TRBJ1-1, with D hard to call. Deletions cut 5 bases from V and 4 bases from J, with 17 bases between. Per germline, CDR1 MGHDK and CDR2 SYGVNS. This CDR3 is built from 15 residues. The DNA of the CDR3 is TGTGCCAGCAGTATCCGCCGAGGCCGGGGCACTGAAGCTTTCTTT. Its protein is CASSIRRGRGTEAFF.

There are a few counts of this clone. The V gene is TRBV11-3, the J gene TRBJ2-1, with TRBD2 identical over 8 bases. CDR3 size: 13 residues. Germline-derived CDR1 and CDR2 are SGHNT and YENEEA. After removal of 4 bases from V and 7 bases from J, the junction contained 3 bases not matched to a gene. CDR3 nucleotides: TGTGCCAGCAGCTCCTCTAGCGGGAATGAGCAGTTCTTC. Translating gives CASSSSSGNEQFF.

CDR3 sequence: CATSRPGYQETQYF. The CDR3 nucleotides are TGTGCCACCAGCAGACCGGGTTACCAAGAGACCCAGTACTTC. This chain uses TRBV15 with TRBJ2-5; no definite D call. The CDR3 runs to 14 residues. The V gene lost 2 bases and the J gene lost 0 bases, with 7 bases spanning the gap. Germline V gene sequence: CDR1 LNHNV, CDR2 YYDKDF (reference sequence).

The chain couples TRBV7-8 to TRBJ2-7; TRBD1 aligns across 9 bases. The germline CDR1 and CDR2 sequences are SGHVS and FQNEAQ. V dropped 5 bases and J dropped 3; count of bases not matched to a gene: 8. CDR3 length: 15 residues. The CDR3 spells CASSRTGTGNYEQYF. The CDR3 DNA is TGTGCCAGCAGCCGTACCGGGACAGGGAACTACGAGCAGTACTTC.

In this sample, this clone turned up a few times. The rearrangement joins TRBV7-3 to TRBJ1-1; maybe TRBD1 (5 bases). Trimming took 5 bases from V and 1 from J, leaving 11 bases between them. The germline gives CDR1 SGHTA, CDR2 FQGTGA. This CDR3 region has 14 residues. The chain's CDR3 is CASSHGGANTEAFF. The CDR3 DNA sequence: TGTGCCAGCAGCCACGGAGGGGCGAACACTGAAGCTTTCTTT. Drawing the rest from reference TRBV7-3 and TRBJ1-1, the complete variable domain is GAGVSQTPSNKVTEKGKYVELRCDPISGHTALYWYRQSLGQGPEFLIYFQGTGAADDSGLPNDRFFAVRPEGSVSTLKIQRTERGDSAVYLCASSHGGANTEAFFGQGTRLTVV.

This clone appeared a single time. The chain combines TRBV25-1 with TRBJ1-2, with D maybe TRBD1 (6 bases). This CDR3 comprises 13 residues. In germline, CDR1 is MGHDK, CDR2 SYGVNS. V lost 5 bases to trimming and J lost 7 bases, with 14 bases between them. CDR3 nucleotide sequence: TGTGCCAGCAGTCCGGTTGGACAGCTTGGCTACACCTTC. Encoded protein: CASSPVGQLGYTF.

The rearrangement links TRBV6-1 to TRBJ2-7; TRBD1 matches 8 bases. V gave up 1 base and J gave up 3 bases; unmatched junction bases: 5. The CDR3 has 15 amino acids. In germline, CDR1 is MNHNS, CDR2 SASEGT. The CDR3 DNA reads as TGTGCCAGCAGTGAAGGATGGACAGGGAGCTACGAGCAGTACTTC. Amino acid sequence: CASSEGWTGSYEQYF.

The rearrangement uses TRBV6-1 and TRBJ1-2; the D gene is possibly TRBD1 (6 bases). The CDR3 sequence is 13 residues long. Germline-derived CDR1 and CDR2 are MNHNS and SASEGT. V was cut by 7 bases and J by 4 bases, with 13 bases left in between. The CDR3, as DNA: TGTGCCAGCAATCAGGGGAAGAGCTATGGCTACACCTTC. This encodes CASNQGKSYGYTF.

J is TRBJ2-1 and V is TRBV25-1; 9 bases map to TRBD2. In germline, CDR1 is MGHDK, CDR2 SYGVNS. The CDR3 covers 14 residues. The junction had 11 bases not matched to a gene; V was cut back by 8 bases and J by 9 bases. CDR3 in amino acids: CASGTGGRALEQFF. CDR3 sequence (DNA): TGTGCCAGCGGTACCGGCGGGAGGGCCCTTGAGCAGTTCTTC.

The chain carries TRBV5-1 and TRBJ2-5; D might be TRBD2 (6 bases). CDR1 is SGHRS and CDR2 is YFSETQ in the germline V gene. V was clipped by 4 bases and J by 2 bases, with 12 bases between them. The CDR3 covers 14 residues. CDR3 amino acids: CASSPGGVQETQYF. Written as DNA, the CDR3 is TGCGCCAGCAGCCCCGGCGGGGTACAAGAGACCCAGTACTTC.

The chain joins TRBV7-2 to TRBJ2-5; TRBD2 agrees at 7 bases. V gave up 2 bases and J gave up 6 bases; unmatched junction bases: 6. Germline CDR1 is SGHTA and CDR2 is FQGNSA. The CDR3 has 14 residues. The DNA of the CDR3 is TGTGCCAGCAGCTTAACGGGCGGGAGTCAGACCCAGTACTTC. This codes for CASSLTGGSQTQYF.

This clone turned up a few times. This sequence joins TRBV7-3 and TRBJ2-5, with D perhaps TRBD2 (5 bases). V was trimmed by 5 bases and J by 5 bases, leaving 12 bases between them. There are 13 residues in the CDR3. Germline loops: CDR1 SGHTA, CDR2 FQGTGA. Written as DNA, the CDR3 is TGTGCCAGCAGCCAACAGCGGAGTGAGACCCAGTACTTC. Translation gives CASSQQRSETQYF.

This chain uses TRBV30 with TRBJ2-1; 7 bases align to TRBD2. The CDR3 has 19 amino acids. Germline V gene lookup returns CDR1 GTSNPN and CDR2 SVGIG (reference sequence). The V segment lost 1 base and the J segment 0 bases; nucleotides outside the gene matches: 15. The CDR3 DNA reads TGTGCCTGGAGTGCCCCTCCAGGGAGGGCCTCGAGCTCCTACAATGAGCAGTTCTTC. It specifies CAWSAPPGRASSSYNEQFF.

The V gene is TRBV7-9, the J gene TRBJ1-4, with 7 positions matching TRBD1. The junction had 13 bases not matched to a gene; V was cut back by 5 bases and J by 10 bases. This CDR3 is 15 amino acids long. The germline gives CDR1 SEHNR, CDR2 FQNEAQ (reference sequence). CDR3 coding DNA: TGTGCCAGCAGCCAACAGGGGATTGAACCGGGAAAACTGTTTTTT. The encoded protein is CASSQQGIEPGKLFF.

This clone is labeled as medium-sized (0.01 to 0.1%). The V gene is TRBV5-6, the J gene TRBJ2-7; maybe TRBD2 (5 bases). This CDR3 has 16 residues. The germline V and J ends were trimmed by 4 bases and 0 bases, with 17 bases remaining between them. The germline gives CDR1 SGHDT, CDR2 YYEEEE. CDR3 sequence: CASSKVWTGSSYEQYF. For the CDR3, the DNA is TGTGCCAGCAGCAAAGTATGGACTGGGAGCTCCTACGAGCAGTACTTC. The variable domain in full, completed from reference TRBV5-6 and TRBJ2-7, reads DAGVTQSPTHLIKTRGQQVTLRCSPKSGHDTVSWYQQALGQGPQFIFQYYEEEERQRGNFPDRFSGHQFPNYSSELNVNALLLGDSALYLCASSKVWTGSSYEQYFGPGTRLTVT.